This entry concerns a single T cell receptor (beta chain). Blood, 2.5 to 3 ml, was drawn per donor. CDR1 is MNHEY, CDR2 SVGEGT, per germline. The CDR3 loop spans 14 amino acids. Using the 5' RACE reads, TCRdb records one entry per CDR3 protein without DNA. The table gives around 450,000 distinct CDR3 sequences; the top ten clones make up 2.4% of it. The data originate from a study of monozygotic twins with inflammatory bowel disease. This sequence was found in a human donor with ulcerative colitis or Crohn's disease, or a healthy co-twin of an affected twin (not recorded which). The sample consisted of blood. This chain links TRBV6-2 or TRBV6-3 with TRBJ1-1. The CDR3: CASSKGPLDTEAFF.